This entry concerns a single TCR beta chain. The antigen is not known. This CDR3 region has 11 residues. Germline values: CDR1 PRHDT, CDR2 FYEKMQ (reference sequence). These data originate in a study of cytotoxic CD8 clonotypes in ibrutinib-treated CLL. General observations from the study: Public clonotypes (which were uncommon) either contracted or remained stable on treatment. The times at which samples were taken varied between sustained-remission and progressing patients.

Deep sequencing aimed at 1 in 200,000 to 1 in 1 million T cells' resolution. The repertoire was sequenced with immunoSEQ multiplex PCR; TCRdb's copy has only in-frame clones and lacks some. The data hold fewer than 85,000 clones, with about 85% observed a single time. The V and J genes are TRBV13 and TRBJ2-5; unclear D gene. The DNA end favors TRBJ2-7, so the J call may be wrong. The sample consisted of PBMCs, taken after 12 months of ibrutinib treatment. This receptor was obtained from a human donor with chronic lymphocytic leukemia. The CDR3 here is CASSLGYEQYF. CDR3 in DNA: TGTGCCAGCAGCTTAGGGTACGAGCAGTACTTC.